The rows below give T cell receptor beta chains drawn from one sample of a study of blood T cell repertoires in COVID-19. Here immunoSEQ multiplex PCR was the method, and the copy in TCRdb shows in-frame clones only, minus some. The sample lists around 250,000 clones; roughly 80% were seen once. Sequencing used peripheral blood. Source of these receptors: a woman aged 18 to 35 with acute or convalescent COVID-19. Each CDR3 is given with its conserved first and last residue. Fields, in order: D gene, J gene, V gene, clone size, CDR3 DNA, CDR3 protein. The D gene is left open where the match is weak. The size of a clone is reported for some rows only, either as once, few or many, or as a class for expanded clones.

D gene: NA
J gene: TRBJ2-5
V gene: TRBV6-4
clone size: NA
CDR3 DNA: TGTGCCAGCAGTGACCATAAAACAGGGTCCAGGGAGACCCAGTACTTC
CDR3 protein: CASSDHKTGSRETQYF

D gene: TRBD2
J gene: TRBJ2-7
V gene: TRBV5-1
clone size: NA
CDR3 DNA: TGCGCCAGCAGCTTTAACAGCGGGAGGGCCTACGAGCAGTACTTC
CDR3 protein: CASSFNSGRAYEQYF

D gene: TRBD2
J gene: TRBJ2-7
V gene: TRBV7-2
clone size: NA
CDR3 DNA: TGTGCCAGCAGCTCGCCCGGGACTAGCGGCTCCTACGAGCAGTACTTC
CDR3 protein: CASSSPGTSGSYEQYF

D gene: TRBD2
J gene: TRBJ2-7
V gene: TRBV6-2/TRBV6-3
clone size: NA
CDR3 DNA: TGTGCCAGCAGTTTAGTACTGGGGACTAGCGGAGAATTGAAGTACGAGCAGTACTTC
CDR3 protein: CASSLVLGTSGELKYEQYF

D gene: NA
J gene: TRBJ1-2
V gene: TRBV28
clone size: NA
CDR3 DNA: TGTGCCAGCAGAACCGGAGCTCCCTATGGCTACACCTTC
CDR3 protein: CASRTGAPYGYTF

D gene: TRBD2
J gene: TRBJ2-4
V gene: TRBV30
clone size: many
CDR3 DNA: TGTGCCTGCAGCGGGGAATCAGCCAAAAACATTCAGTACTTC
CDR3 protein: CACSGESAKNIQYF

D gene: NA
J gene: TRBJ2-5
V gene: TRBV14
clone size: NA
CDR3 DNA: TGTGCCAGCAGCCAAGCTCACCAAGAGACCCAGTACTTC
CDR3 protein: CASSQAHQETQYF

D gene: NA
J gene: TRBJ2-1
V gene: TRBV6-2/TRBV6-3
clone size: NA
CDR3 DNA: TGTGCCAGCAGTTACTTTTCCCCCCGGAGTGAGCAGTTCTTC
CDR3 protein: CASSYFSPRSEQFF

D gene: NA
J gene: TRBJ2-7
V gene: TRBV5-4
clone size: few
CDR3 DNA: TGTGCCAGCAGCAAGCGGGCCGTTCCCTACGAGCAGTACTTC
CDR3 protein: CASSKRAVPYEQYF

D gene: NA
J gene: TRBJ1-3
V gene: TRBV11-2
clone size: NA
CDR3 DNA: TGTGCCAGCAGCTTAGATCGGGTTGCGGGAAACACCATATATTTT
CDR3 protein: CASSLDRVAGNTIYF

D gene: TRBD2
J gene: TRBJ2-1
V gene: TRBV29-1
clone size: NA
CDR3 DNA: TGCAGCGTTGTGGGGGAGGGCTACAATGAGCAGTTCTTC
CDR3 protein: CSVVGEGYNEQFF

D gene: TRBD2
J gene: TRBJ2-1
V gene: TRBV19
clone size: NA
CDR3 DNA: TGTGCCAGCCGAGTGGGACTAGCGGGATACAATGAGCAGTTCTTC
CDR3 protein: CASRVGLAGYNEQFF

D gene: NA
J gene: TRBJ2-3
V gene: TRBV12-5
clone size: NA
CDR3 DNA: TGTGCTAGTTCCCTCTCCTTCCCCACAGATACGCAGTATTTT
CDR3 protein: CASSLSFPTDTQYF

D gene: TRBD1
J gene: TRBJ2-2
V gene: TRBV2
clone size: NA
CDR3 DNA: TGTGCCAGCACCCCAAGACAGGGGGGCACCGGGGAGCTGTTTTTT
CDR3 protein: CASTPRQGGTGELFF

D gene: NA
J gene: TRBJ2-3
V gene: TRBV5-6
clone size: NA
CDR3 DNA: TGTGCCAGCAGCTTGGTCGGCAGGGGCACAGATACGCAGTATTTT
CDR3 protein: CASSLVGRGTDTQYF

D gene: TRBD2
J gene: TRBJ2-2
V gene: TRBV5-4
clone size: NA
CDR3 DNA: TGTGCCAGCTGGGGATCGACTAGCGGAAACACCGGGGAGCTGTTTTTT
CDR3 protein: CASWGSTSGNTGELFF

D gene: NA
J gene: TRBJ1-1
V gene: TRBV12-3/TRBV12-4
clone size: NA
CDR3 DNA: TGTGCCAGCAGTCTGCGCGGACAGGCTTTCTTT
CDR3 protein: CASSLRGQAFF

D gene: NA
J gene: TRBJ2-1
V gene: TRBV30
clone size: NA
CDR3 DNA: TGTGCCTGGAGTGGGCTCACGCGGAATGAGCAGTTCTTC
CDR3 protein: CAWSGLTRNEQFF

D gene: NA
J gene: TRBJ2-1
V gene: TRBV21-1
clone size: NA
CDR3 DNA: TGTGCCGGACAAGTCGGGGGGAGCTCCTACAATGAGCAGTTCTTC
CDR3 protein: CAGQVGGSSYNEQFF

D gene: NA
J gene: TRBJ2-7
V gene: TRBV30
clone size: NA
CDR3 DNA: TGTGCCTGGAGGGGCTGGGCAGGGCTAACCTACGAGCAGTACTTC
CDR3 protein: CAWRGWAGLTYEQYF

D gene: TRBD1
J gene: TRBJ2-7
V gene: TRBV28
clone size: few
CDR3 DNA: TGTGCCAGCAGTTTACCACAGGGGTTTGGCTACGAGCAGTACTTC
CDR3 protein: CASSLPQGFGYEQYF

D gene: TRBD1
J gene: TRBJ2-3
V gene: TRBV27
clone size: NA
CDR3 DNA: TGTGCCAGCAGTTTCGGGCAGGGGGCTACAGATACGCAGTATTTT
CDR3 protein: CASSFGQGATDTQYF

D gene: TRBD1
J gene: TRBJ1-2
V gene: TRBV12-3/TRBV12-4
clone size: NA
CDR3 DNA: TGTGCCAGCACCCTAGGCTGGACAGGCAAGGACACCTTC
CDR3 protein: CASTLGWTGKDTF

D gene: TRBD2
J gene: TRBJ2-7
V gene: TRBV5-5
clone size: few
CDR3 DNA: TGTGCCAGCAGCTTGTTCGGGGGGTCCTACGAGCAGTACTTC
CDR3 protein: CASSLFGGSYEQYF

D gene: TRBD2
J gene: TRBJ2-7
V gene: TRBV5-4
clone size: NA
CDR3 DNA: TGTGCCAGCAGCTCTGAGCGGGAGGTTGCGTTCTACGAGCAGTACTTC
CDR3 protein: CASSSEREVAFYEQYF

D gene: NA
J gene: TRBJ1-1
V gene: TRBV7-2
clone size: NA
CDR3 DNA: TGTGCCAGCAGCCCAGCGCTCTTAACTGAAGCTTTCTTT
CDR3 protein: CASSPALLTEAFF

D gene: NA
J gene: TRBJ1-5
V gene: TRBV24-1
clone size: once
CDR3 DNA: TGTGCCACCAGTGATTCCTTACAACCTAATCAGCCCCAGCATTTT
CDR3 protein: CATSDSLQPNQPQHF

D gene: NA
J gene: TRBJ2-7
V gene: TRBV7-2
clone size: NA
CDR3 DNA: TGTGCCAGCAGCCCCCGGACACAGCATCCCGAGCAGTACTTC
CDR3 protein: CASSPRTQHPEQYF

D gene: NA
J gene: TRBJ2-7
V gene: TRBV20-1
clone size: few
CDR3 DNA: TGCAGTGCTAGAGCACAGACACAGTACTTC
CDR3 protein: CSARAQTQYF

D gene: NA
J gene: TRBJ2-3
V gene: TRBV6-5
clone size: NA
CDR3 DNA: TGTGCCAGCAGTTACCTAGTATCGGGAGATACGCAGTATTTT
CDR3 protein: CASSYLVSGDTQYF

D gene: NA
J gene: TRBJ1-6
V gene: TRBV6-6
clone size: once
CDR3 DNA: TGTGCCAGCAGTTACCGCGGGCCCAGCCGGGGTTCACCCCTCCACTTT
CDR3 protein: CASSYRGPSRGSPLHF

D gene: TRBD2
J gene: TRBJ2-3
V gene: TRBV5-4
clone size: NA
CDR3 DNA: TGTGCCAGCAGCTTCCGGGGGGCAGATACGCAGTATTTT
CDR3 protein: CASSFRGADTQYF

D gene: NA
J gene: TRBJ1-5
V gene: TRBV2
clone size: few
CDR3 DNA: TGTGCCAGCAGTGCGGAGGGTCAGCCCCAGCATTTT
CDR3 protein: CASSAEGQPQHF

D gene: NA
J gene: TRBJ2-2
V gene: TRBV6-1
clone size: NA
CDR3 DNA: TGTGCCAGCAGTGAACCCCCAATGAGCACCGGGGAGCTGTTTTTT
CDR3 protein: CASSEPPMSTGELFF

D gene: TRBD1
J gene: TRBJ1-3
V gene: TRBV4-3
clone size: NA
CDR3 DNA: TGCGCCAGCAGCGTGACAGGGTCTGGAAACACCATATATTTT
CDR3 protein: CASSVTGSGNTIYF

D gene: TRBD1
J gene: TRBJ1-1
V gene: TRBV7-9
clone size: NA
CDR3 DNA: TGTGCCAGCAGCTCGGGACAGGGGGCCGCTGAAGCTTTCTTT
CDR3 protein: CASSSGQGAAEAFF

D gene: TRBD2
J gene: TRBJ2-3
V gene: TRBV30
clone size: NA
CDR3 DNA: TGTGCCTGGAGTGGGACTAGCGGGAGCACAGATACGCAGTATTTT
CDR3 protein: CAWSGTSGSTDTQYF

D gene: NA
J gene: TRBJ1-4
V gene: TRBV12-3/TRBV12-4
clone size: NA
CDR3 DNA: TGTGCCAGCAGCCAGGGCCCTGAAAAACTGTTTTTT
CDR3 protein: CASSQGPEKLFF

D gene: TRBD1
J gene: TRBJ1-4
V gene: TRBV7-2
clone size: once
CDR3 DNA: TGTGCCAGCAGCCACCGGGACAGGGGTGAAAAACTGTTTTTT
CDR3 protein: CASSHRDRGEKLFF

D gene: TRBD1
J gene: TRBJ1-5
V gene: TRBV7-9
clone size: once
CDR3 DNA: TGTGCCAGCAGCCGAGGTACAGGGGCCGCTAGCAATCAGCCCCAGCATTTT
CDR3 protein: CASSRGTGAASNQPQHF

D gene: NA
J gene: TRBJ2-1
V gene: TRBV7-9
clone size: NA
CDR3 DNA: TGTGCCAGCAGCTTCCGGGACAAGTCCTACAATGAGCAGTTCTTC
CDR3 protein: CASSFRDKSYNEQFF

D gene: NA
J gene: TRBJ1-2
V gene: TRBV29-1
clone size: NA
CDR3 DNA: TGCACGCGGCGGGACGGGCGCTATGGCTACACCTTC
CDR3 protein: CTRRDGRYGYTF

D gene: NA
J gene: TRBJ2-5
V gene: TRBV27
clone size: NA
CDR3 DNA: TGTGCCAGCAGTTTATTGGTATCGGGTGGCGGGATCTCCCAGACCCAGTACTTC
CDR3 protein: CASSLLVSGGGISQTQYF

D gene: TRBD2
J gene: TRBJ2-1
V gene: TRBV19
clone size: NA
CDR3 DNA: TGTGCCAGTAGACCCACTAGCGGGATCGACGGTGAGCAGTTCTTC
CDR3 protein: CASRPTSGIDGEQFF

D gene: NA
J gene: TRBJ2-3
V gene: TRBV4-3
clone size: NA
CDR3 DNA: TGCGCCAGCAGCCAAGATTGGCAGACTAGCACAGATACGCAGTATTTT
CDR3 protein: CASSQDWQTSTDTQYF

D gene: NA
J gene: TRBJ1-2
V gene: TRBV5-1
clone size: once
CDR3 DNA: TGCGCCAGCAGCTACGGACCCACACAGGGCTATGGCTACACCTTC
CDR3 protein: CASSYGPTQGYGYTF

D gene: TRBD1
J gene: TRBJ1-2
V gene: TRBV5-4
clone size: NA
CDR3 DNA: TGTGCCAGCAGCGGGGACAGGGGTAGCTATGGCTACACCTTC
CDR3 protein: CASSGDRGSYGYTF

D gene: NA
J gene: TRBJ2-7
V gene: TRBV13
clone size: NA
CDR3 DNA: TGTGCCAGCAGCTTGGGTATTCAGGGGACGGGCGAGCAGTACTTC
CDR3 protein: CASSLGIQGTGEQYF

D gene: TRBD2
J gene: TRBJ2-3
V gene: TRBV29-1
clone size: NA
CDR3 DNA: TGCAGCGTTGAGAAGGTCGGGACTAGCTTCCCAGATACGCAGTATTTT
CDR3 protein: CSVEKVGTSFPDTQYF

D gene: TRBD1
J gene: TRBJ2-1
V gene: TRBV11-2
clone size: NA
CDR3 DNA: TGTGCCAGCAGACAAGGAGCGGGACAGGGGGCCAATGAGCAGTTCTTC
CDR3 protein: CASRQGAGQGANEQFF

D gene: TRBD2
J gene: TRBJ2-7
V gene: TRBV28
clone size: NA
CDR3 DNA: TGTGCCAGCACCTCCCATAGCGGGCCTCTCTACGAGCAGTACTTC
CDR3 protein: CASTSHSGPLYEQYF

D gene: NA
J gene: TRBJ1-1
V gene: TRBV18
clone size: NA
CDR3 DNA: TGTGCCAGCTCACCCCTAGGGACACCAAAAGAAGCTTTCTTT
CDR3 protein: CASSPLGTPKEAFF

D gene: NA
J gene: TRBJ1-5
V gene: TRBV6-5
clone size: NA
CDR3 DNA: TGTGCCAGCAGTTCACCGGGGGGGTTCCAGCCCCAGCATTTT
CDR3 protein: CASSSPGGFQPQHF

D gene: TRBD2
J gene: TRBJ2-7
V gene: TRBV18
clone size: many
CDR3 DNA: TGTGCCAGCTCACCAGGCGCGGGAGGGCCGGCCTACGAGCAGTACTTC
CDR3 protein: CASSPGAGGPAYEQYF